One sample yielded the 15 T cell receptor beta chains listed below, sequenced in a study of cytomegalovirus exposure and HLA in healthy donors. The table came from immunoSEQ multiplex PCR; TCRdb's copy has only in-frame clones and leaves some out. The profile shows 90,000 to 150,000 clones, approximately 88% of them singletons. Sequencing was done on a sample of PBMCs. All receptors come from a man aged 18 to 30 in good health and CMV-seronegative.

This clone was seen a handful of times. V is TRBV2 and J is TRBJ1-5; D is undetermined. CDR3 length: 14 amino acids. CDR1 SNHLY and CDR2 FYNNEI come from the germline V gene. Trimming left V 2 bases short and J 7 bases short, with 12 bases between. This chain's CDR3 is CASSESRENQPQHF. The CDR3 DNA reads TGTGCCAGCAGTGAATCGAGGGAGAACCAGCCCCAGCATTTT. Filled out from reference TRBV2 and TRBJ1-5, the complete variable domain reads EPEVTQTPSHQVTQMGQEVILRCVPISNHLYFYWYRQILGQKVEFLVSFYNNEISEKSEIFDDQFSVERPDGSNFTLKIRSTKLEDSAMYFCASSESRENQPQHFGDGTRLSIL.

The chain has TRBV19 and TRBJ2-7, with D perhaps matching TRBD1 (5 bases). Germline CDR1 is LNHDA and CDR2 is SQIVND (reference sequence). Trimming took 5 bases from V and 2 from J, leaving 10 bases between them. CDR3 length equals 13 residues. This CDR3 reads CASSAGITYEQYF. CDR3 DNA sequence: TGTGCCAGTAGTGCAGGGATCACCTACGAGCAGTACTTC.

The V gene is TRBV29-1, the J gene TRBJ2-2, with D maybe TRBD2 (5 bases). Germline CDR1 is SQVTM and CDR2 is ANQGSEA. The CDR3 has 12 amino acids. V dropped 8 bases and J dropped 5 bases, with 12 bases sitting between them. In DNA form, the CDR3 reads TGCAGCACCCGATCGGGGACCGGGGAGCTGTTTTTT. Protein sequence: CSTRSGTGELFF.

The chain joins TRBV5-4 to TRBJ2-7, with TRBD1 matching 7 bases. V shed 5 bases, J shed 6 bases, and the junction held 5 bases outside the gene matches. CDR1 and CDR2 (germline): SGHNT, YYREEE (reference sequence). This CDR3 is 12 amino acids long. The CDR3 nucleotides read TGTGCCAGCAGGCGACAGGGTACCGAGCAGTACTTC. It is translated as CASRRQGTEQYF.

Only a few counts were recorded for this clone. The chain links TRBV7-9 to TRBJ2-7, with D unclear. CDR1 is SEHNR, CDR2 FQNEAQ, per germline (reference sequence). V was pared by 1 base and J by 6 bases, with 4 bases between. This CDR3 comprises 11 residues. The CDR3 DNA reads TGTGCCAGCAGCTTAGGGGCCGAGCAGTACTTC. Its translation is CASSLGAEQYF. The full variable domain, its missing parts supplied by reference TRBV7-9 and TRBJ2-7, is DTGVSQNPRHKITKRGQNVTFRCDPISEHNRLYWYRQTLGQGPEFLTYFQNEAQLEKSRLLSDRFSAERPKGSFSTLEIQRTEQGDSAMYLCASSLGAEQYFGPGTRLTVT.

The rearrangement joins TRBV4-3 to TRBJ1-5, with a tentative D call TRBD1 (5 bases). V was cut by 0 bases and J by 2 bases, with 8 bases left in between. The CDR3 runs 15 residues. Germline V gives CDR1 LGHNA, CDR2 YSLEER. CDR3 DNA: TGCGCCAGCAGCCAAGACCTCAGGGGCAATCAGCCCCAGCATTTT. This codes for CASSQDLRGNQPQHF.

The chain has TRBV19 and TRBJ1-1; D gene uncertain. V lost 2 bases and J 1 base, leaving 5 bases between the germline ends. Germline V gives CDR1 LNHDA, CDR2 SQIVND (reference sequence). The CDR3 extends over 13 amino acids. CDR3 protein: CASSINRNTEAFF. The DNA of the CDR3 is TGTGCCAGTAGTATAAATCGGAACACTGAAGCTTTCTTT.

A single count supports this clone. The CDR3 region is CASSPGLDRRTDTQYF. As DNA, the CDR3 is TGCGCCAGCAGCCCGGGACTGGATCGGCGCACAGATACGCAGTATTTT. The genes are TRBV5-1 and TRBJ2-3, with D possibly TRBD2 on 6 matching bases. Germline CDR1 and CDR2: SGHRS and YFSETQ. V was clipped by 4 bases and J by 1 base, with 16 bases between them. This CDR3 contains 16 residues.

The V gene is TRBV10-2, the J gene TRBJ1-2, with D unresolved. This CDR3 has 13 amino acids. Per germline, CDR1 WSHSY and CDR2 SAAADI. V gave up 0 bases and J gave up 4 bases, with 6 bases separating them. The DNA for the CDR3 is TGCGCCAGCAGTGAGTCTTCCGTCTATGGCTACACCTTC. Its translation is CASSESSVYGYTF.

This sequence joins TRBV6-1 and TRBJ2-2; perhaps TRBD2 as D (6 bases). Germline values: CDR1 MNHNS, CDR2 SASEGT. The CDR3 is made up of 14 amino acids. V was pared by 7 bases and J by 6 bases, with 15 bases between. In DNA form, the CDR3 reads TGTGCCAGCACCCTAGAACGGGACTCCGGGGAGCTGTTTTTT. Its translation is CASTLERDSGELFF.

The chain links TRBV27 to TRBJ2-1; D is undetermined. Looked up from germline, CDR1 is MNHEY and CDR2 is SMNVEV (reference sequence). The CDR3 sequence is 15 residues long. V gave up 5 bases and J gave up 6 bases, with 17 bases separating them. CDR3 DNA sequence: TGTGCCAGCAGTATAACAGTGGAAGATCTCAATGAGCAGTTCTTC. This gives the protein CASSITVEDLNEQFF.

The gene calls are TRBV5-1 and TRBJ1-2; D might be TRBD1 (6 bases). The CDR3 has 14 residues. V gave up 2 bases and J gave up 4 bases, with 12 bases separating them. Germline CDR1 SGHRS, CDR2 YFSETQ. The CDR3 DNA sequence: TGCGCCAGCAGCTTAACAGGGTTAGCCTATGGCTACACCTTC. The encoded protein is CASSLTGLAYGYTF.

The sample holds one count of this clone. The chain recombines TRBV7-9 with TRBJ2-7; no clear D. Germline assignment: CDR1 SEHNR and CDR2 FQNEAQ (reference sequence). This CDR3 is built from 14 residues. V was cut by 0 bases and J by 2 bases, with 8 bases left in between. The CDR3 is CASSLAGRPYEQYF. DNA of the CDR3: TGTGCCAGCAGCTTAGCGGGCCGACCCTACGAGCAGTACTTC.

The rearrangement links TRBV6-5 to TRBJ1-5, with D perhaps matching TRBD1 (6 bases). V was trimmed by 6 bases and J by 5 bases, leaving 17 bases between them. CDR3 size: 15 residues. Germline V gene lookup returns CDR1 MNHEY and CDR2 SVGAGI. CDR3 coding DNA: TGTGCCAGCAGACCGGGACAAAGGTGGGATCAGCCCCAGCATTTT. Translated, it gives CASRPGQRWDQPQHF.

The V gene is TRBV28, the J gene TRBJ1-6, with a possible D match to TRBD1 (5 bases). This CDR3 contains 14 residues. V shed 8 bases and J shed 8 bases, with 16 bases lying between them. CDR1 is MDHEN and CDR2 is SYDVKM in the germline V gene. The CDR3 here is CASLVRGNDSPLHF. The CDR3 nucleotides are TGTGCCAGCCTCGTGCGGGGGAACGATTCACCCCTCCACTTT.